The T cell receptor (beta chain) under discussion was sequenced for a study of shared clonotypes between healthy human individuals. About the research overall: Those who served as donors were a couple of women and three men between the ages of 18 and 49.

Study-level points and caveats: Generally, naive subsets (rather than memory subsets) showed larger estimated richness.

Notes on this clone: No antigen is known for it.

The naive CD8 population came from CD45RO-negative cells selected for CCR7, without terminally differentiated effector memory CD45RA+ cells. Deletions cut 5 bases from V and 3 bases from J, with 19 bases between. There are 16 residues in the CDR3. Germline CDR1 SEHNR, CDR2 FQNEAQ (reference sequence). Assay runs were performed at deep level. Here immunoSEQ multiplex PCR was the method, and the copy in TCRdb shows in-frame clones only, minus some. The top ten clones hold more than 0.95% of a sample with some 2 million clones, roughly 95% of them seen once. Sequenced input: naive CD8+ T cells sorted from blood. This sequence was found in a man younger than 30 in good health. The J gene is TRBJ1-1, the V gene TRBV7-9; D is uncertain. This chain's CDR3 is CASSLPRGSVDTEAFF. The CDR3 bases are TGTGCCAGCAGCCTCCCGCGAGGGTCCGTGGACACTGAAGCTTTCTTT.